This TCR beta chain stems from a study of blood T cell repertoires in COVID-19. Per the study methods: Amplification of reference gene primers provided the estimated nucleated cell counts. The table came from immunoSEQ multiplex PCR; TCRdb's copy has only in-frame clones and leaves some out. V and J calls plus clone size are reproduced from that table; the DNA served to infer D and trimming. The sample shows about 200,000 clones, about 83% of them seen only once. Deletions cut 1 base from V and 3 bases from J, with 12 bases between. The CDR3 has 15 amino acids. The germline V gene has CDR1 SGDLS and CDR2 YYNGEE.

This clonotype originated in a woman in her seventies with active or convalescent COVID-19. Source material: peripheral blood. This chain links TRBV9 with TRBJ2-3; D remains unclear. CDR3 nucleotides: TGTGCCAGCAGCGTAATGGTTAGAATAACAGATACGCAGTATTTT. It codes for CASSVMVRITDTQYF.